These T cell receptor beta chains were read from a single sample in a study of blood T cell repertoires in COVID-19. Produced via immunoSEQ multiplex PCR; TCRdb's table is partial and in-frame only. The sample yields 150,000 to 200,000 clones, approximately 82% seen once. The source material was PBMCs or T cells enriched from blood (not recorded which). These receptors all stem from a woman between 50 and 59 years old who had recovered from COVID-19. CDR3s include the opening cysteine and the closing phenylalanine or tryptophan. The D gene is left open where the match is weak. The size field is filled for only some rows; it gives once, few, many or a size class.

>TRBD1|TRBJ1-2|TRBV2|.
TGTGCCAGCAGCCGGGACAGGGGACGCGGGGACTATGGCTACACCTTC
CASSRDRGRGDYGYTF
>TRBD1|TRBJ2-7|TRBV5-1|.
TGCGCCAGCAGCCCCAGACAGGGGTCTTCCTACGAGCAGTACTTC
CASSPRQGSSYEQYF
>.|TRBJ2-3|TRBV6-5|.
TGTGCCAGCAGTAACTTAGCGGTGGGGCCCGCTACGCAGTATTTT
CASSNLAVGPATQYF
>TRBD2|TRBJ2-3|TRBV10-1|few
TGCGCCAGCAGTGAGGCTAGCGGGGGCTTCACAGATACGCAGTATTTT
CASSEASGGFTDTQYF
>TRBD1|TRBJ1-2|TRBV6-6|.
TGTGCCAGCACCACACAGGGGTCCATTGGCTACACCTTC
CASTTQGSIGYTF
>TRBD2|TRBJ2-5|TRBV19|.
TGTGCCAGTAGCCCGAATCCCGGGACTAGCGGAAAAGAGACCCAGTACTTC
CASSPNPGTSGKETQYF
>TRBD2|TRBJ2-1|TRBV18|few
TGTGCCAGCTCACCAACTAGCGTCTACAATGAGCAGTTCTTC
CASSPTSVYNEQFF
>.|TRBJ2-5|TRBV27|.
TGTGCCAGCAGTTCTACTAACACGGGGGCCCAGTACTTC
CASSSTNTGAQYF
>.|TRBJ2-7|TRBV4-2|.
TGTGCCAGCAGCCAACTCTTTGCGTCCTCCTACGAGCAGTACTTC
CASSQLFASSYEQYF
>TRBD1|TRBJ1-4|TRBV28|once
TGTGCCAGCAGTTTAGCCAGGGGGGATGAAAAACTGTTTTTT
CASSLARGDEKLFF
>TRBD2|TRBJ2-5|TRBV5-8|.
TGTGCCAGCAGCTTGGGGACTAGCCGCCCCGTGGCCCAGTACTTC
CASSLGTSRPVAQYF
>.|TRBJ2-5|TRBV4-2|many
TGTGCCAGCAGCCAAGATAGGCCAGGGCAAGAGACCCAGTACTTC
CASSQDRPGQETQYF
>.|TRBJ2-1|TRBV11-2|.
TGTGCCAGCGAATTACAGGGACCCAATGAGCAGTTCTTC
CASELQGPNEQFF
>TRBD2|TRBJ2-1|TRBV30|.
TGTGCCTGGAGTGTAGGGTGGATAGCGGGCGGCGAGCAGTTCTTC
CAWSVGWIAGGEQFF
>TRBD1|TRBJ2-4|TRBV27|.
TGTGCCAGCTCCTTTGGACAGGGTTCTGTGAATGATCAGTACTTC
CASSFGQGSVNDQYF
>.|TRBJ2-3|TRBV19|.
TGTGCCACTAGACTATCCCGTTCCACAGATACGCAGTATTTT
CATRLSRSTDTQYF
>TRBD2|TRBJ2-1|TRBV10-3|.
TGTGCCACCAGGGCGGCTAGCGGTGCCGCCTACAATGAGCAGTTCTTC
CATRAASGAAYNEQFF
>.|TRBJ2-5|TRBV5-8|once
TGTGCCAGCAGCACATACAGGGCGGCCCAGTACTTC
CASSTYRAAQYF
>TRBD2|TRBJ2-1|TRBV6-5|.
TGTGCCAGCAGTTACTCCGGGACTAGCGGATACAATGAGCAGTTCTTC
CASSYSGTSGYNEQFF
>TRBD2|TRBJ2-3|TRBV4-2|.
TGTGCCAGCAGCCAAGCTCTAGCGGGAGTCTCCGCTACGCAGTATTTT
CASSQALAGVSATQYF
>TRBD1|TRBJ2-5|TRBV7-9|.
TGTGCCAGCAGCTATCCGACAGGGAGAATACAAGAGACCCAGTACTTC
CASSYPTGRIQETQYF
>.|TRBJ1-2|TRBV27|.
TGTGCCAGCAGTTTACGTATCCCCTCCCGGACAGCGTCCTATGGCTACACCTTC
CASSLRIPSRTASYGYTF
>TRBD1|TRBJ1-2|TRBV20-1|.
TGCAGTGCTCGTGACAGGGGGCAGGGCTACACCTTC
CSARDRGQGYTF
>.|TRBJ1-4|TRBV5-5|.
TGTGCCAGCAGCTTACATGCAGGGGTGGTCTTTGGTGAAAAACTGTTTTTT
CASSLHAGVVFGEKLFF
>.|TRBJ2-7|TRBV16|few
TGTGCCAGCAGCCACAAAACCTACGAGCAGTACTTC
CASSHKTYEQYF
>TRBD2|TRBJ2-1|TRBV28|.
TGTGCCAGCAGCCCCCCTAGCGGGAGGACCCAGCAGTTCTTC
CASSPPSGRTQQFF
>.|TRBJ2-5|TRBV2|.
TGTGCCAGCATTAGGGACAACCAAGAGACCCAGTACTTC
CASIRDNQETQYF
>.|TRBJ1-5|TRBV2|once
TGTGCCAGCACTCCGGGGGGGGCGCATCAGCCCCAGCATTTT
CASTPGGAHQPQHF
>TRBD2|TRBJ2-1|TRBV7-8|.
TGTGCCAGCAGCCCGCAGGGACTAGCGGGAGGGGATGAGCAGTTCTTC
CASSPQGLAGGDEQFF
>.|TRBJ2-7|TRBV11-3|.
TGTGCCAGCAGCTTAGGCCCCACGGGACTGATTGGCGAGCAGTACTTC
CASSLGPTGLIGEQYF
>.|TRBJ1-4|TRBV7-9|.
TGTGCCAGCAGCTTCTTCAGTAATGAAAAACTGTTTTTT
CASSFFSNEKLFF
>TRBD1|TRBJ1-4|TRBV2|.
TGTGCCAGCAGTGTATCTGGTACAGGGGGCGAGGCTAATGAAAAACTGTTTTTT
CASSVSGTGGEANEKLFF
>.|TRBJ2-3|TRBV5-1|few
TGCGCCAGCAGCTTGGTCCCCCTTAGCACAGATACGCAGTATTTT
CASSLVPLSTDTQYF
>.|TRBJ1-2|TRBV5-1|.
TGCGCCAGCAGCTTGGCCGACTATGGCTACACCTTC
CASSLADYGYTF